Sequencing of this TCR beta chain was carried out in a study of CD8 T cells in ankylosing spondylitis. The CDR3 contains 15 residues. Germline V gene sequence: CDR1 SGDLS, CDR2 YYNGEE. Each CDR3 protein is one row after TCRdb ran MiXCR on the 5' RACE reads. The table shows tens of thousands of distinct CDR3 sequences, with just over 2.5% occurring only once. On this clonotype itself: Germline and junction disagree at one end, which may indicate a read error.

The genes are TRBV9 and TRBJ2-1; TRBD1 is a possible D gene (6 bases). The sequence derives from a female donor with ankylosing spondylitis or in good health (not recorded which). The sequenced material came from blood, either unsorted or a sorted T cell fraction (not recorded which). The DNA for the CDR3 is TGTGCCAGCAACGTAGCACAGGGACAATCCAATGAGCAGTTCTTC. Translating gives CASNVAQGQSNEQFF.